These T cell receptor beta chains were read from a single sample in a study of T cell responses to AZD1222 COVID-19 vaccine. Generated by immunoSEQ multiplex PCR, the TCRdb table keeps only in-frame clones and is missing some. This table holds over 150,000 clones, roughly nine tenths found once. Source: peripheral blood, taken on day 0 of MenACWY control vaccination. The receptor source for this set is an adult in good health. Each CDR3 is given with its conserved first and last residue. The order of the fields is V gene, D gene, J gene, clone size, CDR3 DNA, CDR3 protein. The D gene is left open where the match is weak. Part of the rows lack a size; the others show once, few, many or a class for expanded clones.

>TRBV2|-|TRBJ1-4|-
TGTGCCAGCATCCCCCTCTCCACTAATGAAAAACTGTTTTTT
CASIPLSTNEKLFF
>TRBV27|-|TRBJ1-1|-
TGTGCCAGCAGTGGGGGGTGGGGAAACACTGAAGCTTTCTTT
CASSGGWGNTEAFF
>TRBV5-5|-|TRBJ1-1|few
TGTGCCAGCAGCTGGGGCAGGAGCACTGAAGCTTTCTTT
CASSWGRSTEAFF
>TRBV24-1|-|TRBJ2-3|-
TGTGCCACCAGTGATTTGTCCAGGGTGGGAGATACGCAGTATTTT
CATSDLSRVGDTQYF
>TRBV18|-|TRBJ2-2|-
TGTGCCAGCTCACCACCCGGGGCCGGGGAGCTGTTTTTT
CASSPPGAGELFF
>TRBV4-1|TRBD1|TRBJ2-1|few
TGCGCCAGCAGCCATGGGACAGGGGGGTACAATGAGCAGTTCTTC
CASSHGTGGYNEQFF
>TRBV5-1|-|TRBJ1-5|-
TGCGCCAGCAGCTCCACAGGATTTGGTCAGCCCCAGCATTTT
CASSSTGFGQPQHF
>TRBV4-1|-|TRBJ1-1|-
TGCGCCAGCAGCCAAGATAAGGCCACTGAAGCTTTCTTT
CASSQDKATEAFF
>TRBV19|-|TRBJ2-3|-
TGTGCCAGTAGTATAGGGTGGGGGGGCGACATTAGCACAGATACGCAGTATTTT
CASSIGWGGDISTDTQYF
>TRBV11-3|-|TRBJ2-2|-
TGTGCCAGCACCAACCGGAGCTGGACCGGGGAGCTGTTTTTT
CASTNRSWTGELFF
>TRBV9|TRBD2|TRBJ2-4|-
TGTGCCAGCAGCGCAACCTCTTTTTCCTTAGCGGGTAAAAACATTCAGTACTTC
CASSATSFSLAGKNIQYF
>TRBV15|TRBD2|TRBJ2-1|-
TGTGCCACCAGCGGACTAGCGGGCAATGAGCAGTTCTTC
CATSGLAGNEQFF
>TRBV5-1|TRBD1|TRBJ2-3|-
TGCGCCAGCAGCTTGCTCGGGACAGGTGGATCCACAGATACGCAGTATTTT
CASSLLGTGGSTDTQYF
>TRBV27|-|TRBJ1-2|-
TGTGCCAGCAGTCCCTACATTACACTGGACTATGGCTACACCTTC
CASSPYITLDYGYTF
>TRBV6-5|-|TRBJ1-2|-
TGTGCCAGCAGAAGACCGGGTGGGAGTTATGGCTACACCTTC
CASRRPGGSYGYTF
>TRBV28|-|TRBJ1-5|-
TGTGCCAGCAGGTTAGATCGGGGCAATCAGCCCCAGCATTTT
CASRLDRGNQPQHF
>TRBV28|TRBD2|TRBJ2-4|-
TGTGCCACCCAGGGCGGGGGGGCGGCCAAAAACATTCAGTACTTC
CATQGGGAAKNIQYF
>TRBV7-9|-|TRBJ1-6|-
TGTGCCAGCAGCCCCGTGGAGGGGATAAATTCACCCCTCCACTTT
CASSPVEGINSPLHF
>TRBV6-5|-|TRBJ1-3|-
TGTGCCAGCAACCCGGGCTCTGGAAACACCATATATTTT
CASNPGSGNTIYF
>TRBV7-9|TRBD2|TRBJ2-7|-
TGTGCCAGCAGCCCCAGCGGGACCCCCTACGAGCAGTACTTC
CASSPSGTPYEQYF
>TRBV24-1|TRBD1|TRBJ1-2|-
TGTGCCACCAGTGATGGGACAGGGGGCCTGTATGGCTACACCTTC
CATSDGTGGLYGYTF
>TRBV4-1|TRBD2|TRBJ2-5|once
TGCGCCAGCAGCCAAGATAACAGCGGGGGACTCCAAGAGACCCAGTACTTC
CASSQDNSGGLQETQYF
>TRBV19|-|TRBJ2-5|-
TGTGCCAGTAGTCCCCTGGGGGAGCTGTACCAAGAGACCCAGTACTTC
CASSPLGELYQETQYF
>TRBV5-6|-|TRBJ2-5|-
TGTGCCAGCAGCTTAGGACTCACGGTGGGGACCCAGTACTTC
CASSLGLTVGTQYF
>TRBV4-3|-|TRBJ2-7|few
TGCGCCAGCAGCCAAGGGGCGACTCGGGACTCCTCCTACGAGCAGTACTTC
CASSQGATRDSSYEQYF
>TRBV7-8|TRBD2|TRBJ2-3|-
TGTGCCAGCAGCTTGGAATTAGCGGGTGGCACAGATACGCAGTATTTT
CASSLELAGGTDTQYF
>TRBV7-9|TRBD2|TRBJ2-7|-
TGTGCCAGCAGCTTGGGAGGCGGGAGGGCGGTGCTGGAGCAGTACTTC
CASSLGGGRAVLEQYF
>TRBV6-1|-|TRBJ1-2|-
TGTGCCAGCAGTGAAGTTGACTTCTATGGCTACACCTTC
CASSEVDFYGYTF
>TRBV5-1|TRBD1|TRBJ2-7|few
TGCGCCAGCAGCTTGGTGGCAGGGGGCGACGAGCAGTACTTC
CASSLVAGGDEQYF
>TRBV5-1|-|TRBJ2-5|-
TGCGCCAGCAGCTTGGTGGGGGACCAAGAGACCCAGTACTTC
CASSLVGDQETQYF
>TRBV19|-|TRBJ1-2|-
TGTGCCAGTAGTATCCAGAATATGGGCTACACCTTC
CASSIQNMGYTF
>TRBV20-1|-|TRBJ2-7|-
TGCAGTGCCGACAGGGGAGGGGAGCAGTACTTC
CSADRGGEQYF
>TRBV19|TRBD1|TRBJ2-7|-
TGTGCCAGTAGTAGGACAGGGAACGAGCAGTACTTC
CASSRTGNEQYF
>TRBV6-2/TRBV6-3|-|TRBJ2-7|-
TGTGCCAGCAGTTGGGGGGTCGGCGAGCAGTACTTC
CASSWGVGEQYF
>TRBV11-2|-|TRBJ1-3|-
TGTGCCAGCAGCCTTGGAGTGCTCGGTGGAAACACCATATATTTT
CASSLGVLGGNTIYF
>TRBV11-3|-|TRBJ1-1|-
TGTGCCAGCAGGACAGGAGTTCGTGACACTGAAGCTTTCTTT
CASRTGVRDTEAFF
>TRBV19|-|TRBJ1-2|-
TGTGCCAGTAGACGGAGCTATGGCTACACCTTC
CASRRSYGYTF
>TRBV5-1|TRBD1|TRBJ1-5|-
TGCGCCAGCAGCTTGCTCCCCGGGACAGGGGTGTTGCAGCCCCAGCATTTT
CASSLLPGTGVLQPQHF
>TRBV5-1|-|TRBJ1-2|-
TGCGCCAGCAGCCCGGACCGGACTAACTATGGCTACACCTTC
CASSPDRTNYGYTF
>TRBV7-9|TRBD2|TRBJ2-2|-
TGTGCCAGCAGATTACTAGCGGCCACCGGGGAGCTGTTTTTT
CASRLLAATGELFF
>TRBV5-4|TRBD2|TRBJ2-7|-
TGTGCCAGCAGCTTCGGACTAGCGGGAACCTCCTACGAGCAGTACTTC
CASSFGLAGTSYEQYF
>TRBV19|-|TRBJ2-7|-
TGTGCCAGTAGTCTTGACCGGGACGCCGGGTCCCCCGAGCAGTACTTC
CASSLDRDAGSPEQYF